This entry lists 17 T cell receptor beta chains sequenced from one sample in a study of regulatory T cells in long-lasting Graves disease listed by TCRdb under 2021. In light of the paper, this sample's time point label describes: newly diagnosed GD, antithyroid drugs for less than 3 months. RNA was extracted from PBMCs in TRIzol for both TCR sequencing and RNA sequencing. Libraries were prepared through multiplex PCR. Instrument on record: Illumina HiSeq 4000. To build TCR beta libraries, CDR3 regions were amplified by Arm-PCR using iRepertoire HTBI primers. TCRdb passed the public sequencing reads through fastp at Q25 and MiXCR, retaining productive beta sequences. Identical CDR3 protein sequences are pooled into one entry, listed with their most common genes and DNA. Counted in this sample were under 450,000 distinct CDR3 sequences; 15% to 20% of them appeared once. In total, the top ten clones hold roughly a fifth of the sample.

These data are also associated with another study on T cells in Graves' hyperthyroidism and ophthalmopathy.

The sequences come from peripheral blood mononuclear cells (PBMCs), collected at new diagnosis, from a patient treated with antithyroid drugs. The receptor set was obtained from a woman aged 18-29 years with Graves disease. Donor details come from another sample of the same person, matched by shared clones.

This clonotype was recorded many times. This chain links TRBV12-3 or TRBV12-4 with TRBJ1-2; 7 nucleotides agree with TRBD1. The CDR3 is 14 amino acids. Unmatched junction bases numbered 3, after V lost 5 bases and J lost 0 bases. CDR3 protein: CASSGGQTNYGYTF. CDR3 DNA sequence: TGTGCCAGCAGTGGGGGACAGACTAACTATGGCTACACCTTC.

On this clonotype: The CDR3 does not end in the conserved phenylalanine or tryptophan, so this is likely a read error. The V call is TRBV20-1, the J call TRBJ2-2, with D tentatively TRBD1 (6 bases). Trimming removed 5 bases from V and 2 bases from J, with 9 bases in between. CDR3 length equals 13 residues. CDR1 is DFQATT and CDR2 is SNEGSKA in the germline V gene (reference sequence). CDR3 in amino acids: CSAGQSNTGELFL. CDR3 bases: TGCAGTGCTGGACAGTCTAACACCGGGGAGCTGTTTCTT.

V gene TRBV7-9 combines with J gene TRBJ2-3; the match to TRBD2 covers 9 bases. CDR1 is SEHNR, CDR2 FQNEAQ, per germline (reference sequence). The CDR3 runs 16 residues. V shed 5 bases, J shed 5 bases, and the junction held 11 bases outside the gene matches. The CDR3 DNA reads as TGTGCCAGCAGCCAAGAGGTAGCGGGAGCGATAGATACGCAGTATTTT. Residues: CASSQEVAGAIDTQYF. Filled out from reference TRBV7-9 and TRBJ2-3, the complete variable domain reads DTGVSQNPRHKITKRGQNVTFRCDPISEHNRLYWYRQTLGQGPEFLTYFQNEAQLEKSRLLSDRFSAERPKGSFSTLEIQRTEQGDSAMYLCASSQEVAGAIDTQYFGPGTRLTVL.

This clonotype came up many times. The chain's CDR3 is CASSPRSGGDEQYF. The DNA of the CDR3 is TGTGCCAGCAGCCCCCGATCAGGGGGAGACGAGCAGTACTTC. This chain connects TRBV7-9 to TRBJ2-7, with 7 bases aligning to TRBD1. Germline CDR1 and CDR2: SEHNR and FQNEAQ (reference sequence). J was trimmed by 5 bases and V by 5 bases; bases with no gene match: 9. The CDR3 loop spans 14 amino acids.

A few counts support this clonotype. CDR3 nucleotide sequence: TGTGCCAGCAGCTTGGCCACAGGGGACGAAGCTTTCTTT. It translates to CASSLATGDEAFF. The chain is built from TRBV5-6 and TRBJ1-1; 7 nucleotides agree with TRBD1. The V segment lost 0 bases and the J segment 8 bases; nucleotides outside the gene matches: 4. This CDR3 spans 13 amino acids. CDR1 is SGHDT and CDR2 is YYEEEE in the germline V gene.

The chain uses TRBV3-1 and TRBJ1-1; unclear D gene. Per germline, CDR1 LGHDT and CDR2 YNNKEL (reference sequence). The CDR3 loop spans 16 amino acids. V shed 1 base and J shed 0 bases, with 12 bases lying between them. CDR3 sequence: CASSQARVLLNTEAFF. The CDR3 DNA follows: TGTGCCAGCAGCCAAGCGAGGGTCCTCCTGAACACTGAAGCTTTCTTT.

This clonotype was observed many times. The junction differs from germline at one of its ends, possibly a read error. The V call is TRBV5-1, the J call TRBJ2-7; 7 positions match TRBD1. Germline CDR1 and CDR2: SGHRS and YFSETQ. The CDR3 spans 15 residues. The CDR3 DNA is TGTGCCAGCAGCGTGAACAGGGGATCCGGCTACGAGCAGTACTTC. This codes for CASSVNRGSGYEQYF.

This clonotype was observed at least ten times. CDR3 protein: CSAARPGRTYEQYF. The CDR3, as DNA: TGCAGTGCCGCGCGCCCGGGACGGACCTACGAGCAGTACTTC. The chain joins TRBV20-1 to TRBJ2-7; either TRBD1 or TRBD2 may fit D (5 bases each). The CDR3 consists of 14 residues. Looked up from germline, CDR1 is DFQATT and CDR2 is SNEGSKA (reference sequence). V lost 6 bases and J 2 bases, leaving 17 bases between the germline ends.

A few counts support this clonotype. V gene TRBV14 combines with J gene TRBJ2-7; D perhaps matches TRBD2 (6 bases). V was cut by 2 bases and J by 2 bases, with 16 bases left in between. There are 16 residues in the CDR3. Germline V gene data show CDR1 as SGHDN and CDR2 as FVKESK. This CDR3 is CASSQRRVAATYEQYF. As DNA, the CDR3 is TGTGCCAGCAGCCAAAGGAGGGTTGCAGCCACCTACGAGCAGTACTTC.

The CDR3 region has the DNA TGCGCCAGCAGCCTGAACGCCGGGACAGGGGGCTACGAGCAGTACTTC. Encoded protein: CASSLNAGTGGYEQYF. This rearrangement joins TRBV5-1 to TRBJ2-7; 11 nucleotides agree with TRBD1. Unmatched junction bases numbered 9, after V lost 4 bases and J lost 3 bases. CDR3 length equals 16 residues. The germline V gene has CDR1 SGHRS and CDR2 YFSETQ.

This clonotype was detected ten times or more. CDR3 in DNA: TGTGCCATCAGTGAGTCTGCTGTGGGCAGTTTGGAGACCCAGTACTTC. Its translation: CAISESAVGSLETQYF. This sequence joins TRBV10-3 and TRBJ2-5; no reliable D call. This CDR3 spans 16 amino acids. Trimming took off 0 bases at V and 5 bases at J, with 16 bases between the two ends. Germline V gene lookup returns CDR1 ENHRY and CDR2 SYGVKD.

This clonotype was seen ten or more times. The rearrangement joins TRBV7-9 to TRBJ2-3; D unresolved. The CDR3 consists of 14 residues. V gave up 1 base and J gave up 6 bases, with 11 bases separating them. Germline V CDR1 and CDR2: SEHNR, FQNEAQ (reference sequence). The CDR3 region has the DNA TGTGCCAGCAGCTTAGGAAAGAGGACGGATACGCAGTATTTT. Amino acid sequence: CASSLGKRTDTQYF.

The rearrangement links TRBV27 to TRBJ2-1, with D possibly matching TRBD2 (6 bases). This CDR3 comprises 11 residues. Germline V gene lookup returns CDR1 MNHEY and CDR2 SMNVEV (reference sequence). V was cut by 3 bases and J by 14 bases, with 11 bases left in between. The CDR3 spells CASSFGDWEFF. The CDR3 DNA reads as TGTGCCAGCAGTTTCGGGGACTGGGAGTTCTTC.

There are many counts of this clonotype. Here the CDR3 reads CAWSVPGVREQYF. CDR3 nucleotides: TGTGCCTGGAGTGTACCAGGAGTTCGGGAGCAGTACTTC. This sequence joins TRBV30 and TRBJ2-7, with no clear D. The germline gives CDR1 GTSNPN, CDR2 SVGIG (reference sequence). The CDR3 length is 13 residues. V lost 0 bases, J lost 7 bases, and 13 bases lay in between.

V and J are TRBV6-1 and TRBJ2-3; D is undetermined. This CDR3 has 16 residues. V lost 7 bases to trimming and J lost 1 base, with 18 bases between them. Germline V gene lookup returns CDR1 MNHNS and CDR2 SASEGT. CDR3 nucleotide sequence: TGTGCCAGCATCCCTCGAGCTCCGGACGGCACAGATACGCAGTATTTT. Translated: CASIPRAPDGTDTQYF.

This clonotype was found many times. V is TRBV2 and J is TRBJ1-2; possible D gene TRBD1, 6 bases. The germline V gene has CDR1 SNHLY and CDR2 FYNNEI. This CDR3 is built from 11 residues. V shed 7 bases and J shed 7 bases, with 10 bases lying between them. The CDR3 DNA sequence: TGTGCCAGCATACGAGGGGGTGGCTACACCTTC. It translates to CASIRGGGYTF.

This clonotype was recorded many times. The genes are TRBV2 and TRBJ2-1; no clear D gene. V was pared by 6 bases and J by 7 bases, with 7 bases between. The CDR3 sequence is 11 residues long. Germline V gene sequence: CDR1 SNHLY, CDR2 FYNNEI. The CDR3, as DNA: TGTGCCAGCAGCCCCCTGAATGAGCAGTTCTTC. Protein: CASSPLNEQFF.